This T cell receptor beta chain was found in a study of neurological immune-mediated disorders. This clonotype was observed at least ten times. The CDR3 has 12 residues. The V end lost 1 base, the J end lost 5 bases, and 3 bases lay between the germline ends. Germline CDR1 reads SGHTA; CDR2 reads FQGTGA. MiXCR, run by TCRdb on the 5' RACE reads, gives a single entry per CDR3 protein. The data show tens of thousands of distinct CDR3 sequences, about 2% seen once. This receptor was obtained from a middle-aged woman with multiple sclerosis. This sequence joins TRBV7-3 and TRBJ2-1; D not certain. Material for sequencing was PBMCs. The CDR3 DNA reads as TGTGCCAGCAGCTTAATGAACAATGAGCAGTTCTTC. It yields the protein CASSLMNNEQFF.